These T cell receptor beta chains were read from a single sample in a study of Ad26.COV2.S vaccination and SARS-CoV-2 variants. Using immunoSEQ multiplex PCR, the repertoire was profiled, and TCRdb retains in-frame clones only, with some absent. The table has more than 300,000 clones, around nine tenths seen once; the top ten hold 9.5% to 12%. The starting material was peripheral blood, obtained in a trial of Ad26.COV2.S vaccine versus placebo. These receptors all come from a person aged 18-65 years who received the Ad26.COV2.S COVID-19 vaccine or a placebo. Both conserved end residues are part of each CDR3. A D gene is named only where the DNA matches it firmly. Clone size is shown for a subset of rows, as once, few, many or a class of expanded clone.

d_gene: TRBD1; j_gene: TRBJ2-2; v_gene: TRBV3-1/TRBV3-2; abundance: NA; CDR3nt: TGTGCCAGCAGCCAATCGGGACAGACCACCGGGGAGCTGTTTTTT; CDR3aa: CASSQSGQTTGELFF
d_gene: NA; j_gene: TRBJ1-4; v_gene: TRBV11-2; abundance: NA; CDR3nt: TGTGCCAGCAGCTCCTTCGGACCCGGGGCGGGGGAAAAACTGTTTTTT; CDR3aa: CASSSFGPGAGEKLFF
d_gene: NA; j_gene: TRBJ2-7; v_gene: TRBV7-9; abundance: NA; CDR3nt: TGTGCCAGCAGCGCCTCCCGGGACTCCTACGAGCAGTACTTC; CDR3aa: CASSASRDSYEQYF
d_gene: TRBD1; j_gene: TRBJ1-4; v_gene: TRBV5-1; abundance: once; CDR3nt: TGCGCCAGCAGCATCGGACAGGGTAATGAAAAACTGTTTTTT; CDR3aa: CASSIGQGNEKLFF
d_gene: NA; j_gene: TRBJ2-7; v_gene: TRBV5-1; abundance: NA; CDR3nt: TGCGCCAGCAGCTTGGAGGGATTACCCTACGAGCAGTACTTC; CDR3aa: CASSLEGLPYEQYF
d_gene: TRBD1; j_gene: TRBJ1-2; v_gene: TRBV6-5; abundance: NA; CDR3nt: TGTGCCAGCAGTTACTGGGGGACAGCTCTCTATGGCTACACCTTC; CDR3aa: CASSYWGTALYGYTF
d_gene: TRBD2; j_gene: TRBJ2-3; v_gene: TRBV6-2/TRBV6-3; abundance: NA; CDR3nt: TGTGCCAGCAGTTACGTGGTCGGGAGGAGGACAGATACGCAGTATTTT; CDR3aa: CASSYVVGRRTDTQYF
d_gene: NA; j_gene: TRBJ2-1; v_gene: TRBV7-9; abundance: NA; CDR3nt: TGTGCCAGCAGCCCCGGGGCGGGGGCCCGGTCTGAGCAGTTCTTC; CDR3aa: CASSPGAGARSEQFF
d_gene: TRBD2; j_gene: TRBJ2-2; v_gene: TRBV7-8; abundance: NA; CDR3nt: TGTGCCAGCAGCCGTAGCGGGGGGGCCACCGGGGAGCTGTTTTTT; CDR3aa: CASSRSGGATGELFF
d_gene: TRBD2; j_gene: TRBJ2-5; v_gene: TRBV5-1; abundance: NA; CDR3nt: TGCGCCAGCAGCCGAACAGCGGGGGGCCTGAAGACCCAGTACTTC; CDR3aa: CASSRTAGGLKTQYF
d_gene: NA; j_gene: TRBJ2-2; v_gene: TRBV18; abundance: NA; CDR3nt: TGTGCCAGCTCACCACCAGACGGAATGAACACCGGGGAGCTGTTTTTT; CDR3aa: CASSPPDGMNTGELFF
d_gene: TRBD1; j_gene: TRBJ1-2; v_gene: TRBV12-3/TRBV12-4; abundance: once; CDR3nt: TGTGCCAGCAGGTTACAGGGGGGTGGCTACACCTTC; CDR3aa: CASRLQGGGYTF
d_gene: NA; j_gene: TRBJ1-5; v_gene: TRBV30; abundance: NA; CDR3nt: TGTGCCTGGGGCAGGGGAAATCAGCCCCAGCATTTT; CDR3aa: CAWGRGNQPQHF
d_gene: NA; j_gene: TRBJ1-5; v_gene: TRBV15; abundance: NA; CDR3nt: TGTGCCACCAGCAGAGACACATATCAGCCCCAGCATTTT; CDR3aa: CATSRDTYQPQHF
d_gene: NA; j_gene: TRBJ2-1; v_gene: TRBV18; abundance: NA; CDR3nt: TGTGCCAGCTCACCACCCAACAGGCGCCATAGCTCCTACAATGAGCAGTTCTTC; CDR3aa: CASSPPNRRHSSYNEQFF
d_gene: NA; j_gene: TRBJ1-1; v_gene: TRBV18; abundance: once; CDR3nt: TGTGCCAGCTCACCTAGGGAGAGGAACACTGAAGCTTTCTTT; CDR3aa: CASSPRERNTEAFF
d_gene: NA; j_gene: TRBJ1-2; v_gene: TRBV7-2; abundance: NA; CDR3nt: TGTGCCAGCAGACAAGGGCAGGGTAACTATGGCTACACCTTC; CDR3aa: CASRQGQGNYGYTF
d_gene: NA; j_gene: TRBJ1-3; v_gene: TRBV5-1; abundance: few; CDR3nt: TGCGCCAGCAGCTTGCAACAGAGTATATCTGGAAACACCATATATTTT; CDR3aa: CASSLQQSISGNTIYF
d_gene: TRBD1; j_gene: TRBJ1-4; v_gene: TRBV25-1; abundance: NA; CDR3nt: TGTGCCAGCAGTGGAAATCCCGGGACAGTTAATGAAAAACTGTTTTTT; CDR3aa: CASSGNPGTVNEKLFF
d_gene: NA; j_gene: TRBJ1-6; v_gene: TRBV28; abundance: NA; CDR3nt: TGTGCCAGCAGTTTCCAACAGACTAATAATTCACCCCTCCACTTT; CDR3aa: CASSFQQTNNSPLHF
d_gene: NA; j_gene: TRBJ1-5; v_gene: TRBV19; abundance: NA; CDR3nt: TGTGCCAGTAGTCCGGGGGCGCAGGCCAATCAGCCCCAGCATTTT; CDR3aa: CASSPGAQANQPQHF
d_gene: TRBD1; j_gene: TRBJ1-2; v_gene: TRBV9; abundance: NA; CDR3nt: TGTGCCAGCAGCGTCGCCGGGACAGGGACTAACTATGGCTACACCTTC; CDR3aa: CASSVAGTGTNYGYTF
d_gene: TRBD2; j_gene: TRBJ2-5; v_gene: TRBV2; abundance: NA; CDR3nt: TGTGCCAGCAGTGAGGAGCGGGGTTACCAAGAGACCCAGTACTTC; CDR3aa: CASSEERGYQETQYF
d_gene: TRBD2; j_gene: TRBJ2-3; v_gene: TRBV14; abundance: NA; CDR3nt: TGTGCCAGCAGCCTAGCGGGGGGGCCCGGAGATACGCAGTATTTT; CDR3aa: CASSLAGGPGDTQYF
d_gene: TRBD1; j_gene: TRBJ2-7; v_gene: TRBV18; abundance: NA; CDR3nt: TGTGCCAGCTCACCCGCAAACCCCCAGGGGGTAACTTTTGAGCAGTACTTC; CDR3aa: CASSPANPQGVTFEQYF
d_gene: TRBD2; j_gene: TRBJ2-5; v_gene: TRBV4-1; abundance: NA; CDR3nt: TGCGCCAGCAGCCAAGATGGGACTAGCGGGCCTCAAGAGACCCAGTACTTC; CDR3aa: CASSQDGTSGPQETQYF
d_gene: NA; j_gene: TRBJ1-3; v_gene: TRBV4-1; abundance: NA; CDR3nt: TGCGCCAGCAGCCAAGATTGGAATCCCTCTGGAAACACCATATATTTT; CDR3aa: CASSQDWNPSGNTIYF
d_gene: TRBD1; j_gene: TRBJ2-4; v_gene: TRBV29-1; abundance: once; CDR3nt: TGCAGCGTAGGGGACAGGGATAAAAACATTCAGTACTTC; CDR3aa: CSVGDRDKNIQYF
d_gene: TRBD1; j_gene: TRBJ2-2; v_gene: TRBV7-9; abundance: NA; CDR3nt: TGTGCCAGCAGCTATCCGGGACAGGTCACCGGGGAGCTGTTTTTT; CDR3aa: CASSYPGQVTGELFF
d_gene: TRBD1; j_gene: TRBJ2-4; v_gene: TRBV19; abundance: NA; CDR3nt: TGTGCCAGTAGTCGGGACAGAGAAAGAAACATTCAGTACTTC; CDR3aa: CASSRDRERNIQYF
d_gene: TRBD1; j_gene: TRBJ2-7; v_gene: TRBV19; abundance: NA; CDR3nt: TGTGCCAGTGCACACCCGGACAGGCGGTACGAGCAGTACTTC; CDR3aa: CASAHPDRRYEQYF
d_gene: TRBD1; j_gene: TRBJ2-1; v_gene: TRBV28; abundance: NA; CDR3nt: TGTGCCAGCAGTTCCCAACCCCGACAGGGGGCGAATTACAATGAGCAGTTCTTC; CDR3aa: CASSSQPRQGANYNEQFF
d_gene: NA; j_gene: TRBJ2-1; v_gene: TRBV5-1; abundance: NA; CDR3nt: TGCGCCAGCAGCTCGATTCCCGGGTTCTACAATGAGCAGTTCTTC; CDR3aa: CASSSIPGFYNEQFF
d_gene: NA; j_gene: TRBJ1-2; v_gene: TRBV6-5; abundance: few; CDR3nt: TGTGCCAGCAGGCTGGACAGTGCAACGGGAGGCTACACCTTC; CDR3aa: CASRLDSATGGYTF
d_gene: NA; j_gene: TRBJ1-1; v_gene: TRBV11-2; abundance: many; CDR3nt: TGTGCCAGCAGCTTAGATCGAGGGTTTTTGGGTTCTGAAGCTTTCTTT; CDR3aa: CASSLDRGFLGSEAFF
d_gene: TRBD1; j_gene: TRBJ2-1; v_gene: TRBV5-1; abundance: once; CDR3nt: TGCGCCAGCAGCGGACAGGGGGTTGGAACTGGGTATGAGCAGTTCTTC; CDR3aa: CASSGQGVGTGYEQFF
d_gene: NA; j_gene: TRBJ2-5; v_gene: TRBV3-1/TRBV3-2; abundance: NA; CDR3nt: TGTGCCAGCAGCCAAGCTAGGGTTTTGGGGGAGACCCAGTACTTC; CDR3aa: CASSQARVLGETQYF
d_gene: NA; j_gene: TRBJ2-1; v_gene: TRBV6-2/TRBV6-3; abundance: many; CDR3nt: TGTGCCAGCAGTTATCTAGCGGAGGGGGCCTACAATGAGCAGTTCTTC; CDR3aa: CASSYLAEGAYNEQFF
d_gene: NA; j_gene: TRBJ2-3; v_gene: TRBV7-9; abundance: NA; CDR3nt: TGTGCCAGCAGCTTAGACGGCGGGCGAAGCACAGATACGCAGTATTTT; CDR3aa: CASSLDGGRSTDTQYF
d_gene: NA; j_gene: TRBJ2-1; v_gene: TRBV28; abundance: once; CDR3nt: TGTGCCAGCAGTTTATCCGGGGATGAGCAGTTCTTC; CDR3aa: CASSLSGDEQFF
d_gene: TRBD1; j_gene: TRBJ2-5; v_gene: TRBV5-4; abundance: NA; CDR3nt: TGTGCCAGCAGTCTGACAGGGACAGAGACCCAGTACTTC; CDR3aa: CASSLTGTETQYF
d_gene: NA; j_gene: TRBJ2-3; v_gene: TRBV18; abundance: NA; CDR3nt: TGTGCCAGCTCACCGGGACTTTCGTTCACAGATACGCAGTATTTT; CDR3aa: CASSPGLSFTDTQYF
d_gene: NA; j_gene: TRBJ2-7; v_gene: TRBV6-5; abundance: NA; CDR3nt: TGTGCCAGCAGTTACTCAAGAGGGAACTACGAGCAGTACTTC; CDR3aa: CASSYSRGNYEQYF
d_gene: NA; j_gene: TRBJ1-5; v_gene: TRBV27; abundance: NA; CDR3nt: TGTGCCAGCAGTTGGAGGAGCAATCAGCCCCAGCATTTT; CDR3aa: CASSWRSNQPQHF
d_gene: NA; j_gene: TRBJ1-2; v_gene: TRBV7-8; abundance: NA; CDR3nt: TGTGCCAGCAGCTTAGATCTGGGAGGTGGCTACACCTTC; CDR3aa: CASSLDLGGGYTF
d_gene: NA; j_gene: TRBJ2-7; v_gene: TRBV11-1; abundance: NA; CDR3nt: TGTGCCAGCAGCTTGACGGACGGGAGCTCCTACGAGCAGTACTTC; CDR3aa: CASSLTDGSSYEQYF
d_gene: NA; j_gene: TRBJ1-3; v_gene: TRBV9; abundance: NA; CDR3nt: TGTGCCAGCAGCCCCAGACGAGGGAACACCATATATTTT; CDR3aa: CASSPRRGNTIYF
d_gene: TRBD1; j_gene: TRBJ2-2; v_gene: TRBV18; abundance: NA; CDR3nt: TGTGCCAGCTCACCAGGACAGGGATGGTTGGACACCGGGGAGCTGTTTTTT; CDR3aa: CASSPGQGWLDTGELFF